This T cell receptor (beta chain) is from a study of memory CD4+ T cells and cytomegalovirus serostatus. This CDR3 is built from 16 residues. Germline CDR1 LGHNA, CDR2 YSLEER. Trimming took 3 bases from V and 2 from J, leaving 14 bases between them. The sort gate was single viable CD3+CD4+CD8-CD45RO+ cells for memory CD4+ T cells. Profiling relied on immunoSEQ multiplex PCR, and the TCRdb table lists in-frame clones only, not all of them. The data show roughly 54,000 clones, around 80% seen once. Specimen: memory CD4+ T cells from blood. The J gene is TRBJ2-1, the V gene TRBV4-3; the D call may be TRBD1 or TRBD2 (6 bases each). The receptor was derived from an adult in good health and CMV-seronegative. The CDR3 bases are TGCGCCAGCAGCCAGGGCTCGGGGGCTGCCTACAATGAGCAGTTCTTC. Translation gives CASSQGSGAAYNEQFF.